The 8 T cell receptor beta chains listed next were all sequenced from one sample in a study of T cells in Graves' hyperthyroidism and ophthalmopathy. Amplification yielded TCR beta CDR3 regions, with RNA transcripts as the source. Researchers ran a first-round RT-PCR on the TCR CDR3 using the HTBI primer set. TCRdb re-called the multiplex PCR reads with MiXCR, one entry per CDR3 protein. The data hold 750,000 to 950,000 distinct CDR3 sequences, with 38% observed a single time. Sequencing input: blood. Every receptor here comes from a man between 18 and 29 years old with Graves' hyperthyroidism.

A word on this clonotype: Because it lacks the conserved phenylalanine or tryptophan at the end, this CDR3 is likely a read error. V usage is TRBV10-3 and J usage is TRBJ1-1; D not resolved. The CDR3 runs to 14 residues. V was trimmed by 0 bases and J by 11 bases, leaving 16 bases between them. Germline lookup yields CDR1 ENHRY and CDR2 SYGVKD. The DNA of the CDR3 is TGTGCCATCAGTGAGTCGAGGGAGCGAAGTGATGCTTTCATT. It yields the protein CAISESRERSDAFI.

This chain joins TRBV7-2 and TRBJ2-5; D perhaps matches TRBD2 (6 bases). Germline CDR1 reads SGHTA; CDR2 reads FQGNSA. There are 14 residues in the CDR3. Trimming took 8 bases from V and 11 from J, leaving 24 bases between them. This CDR3 is CASYRGGTSHEQYF. CDR3 nucleotide sequence: TGTGCCAGCTATCGTGGAGGGACGAGCCATGAGCAGTACTTC.

This clonotype was counted at least ten times. The DNA for the CDR3 is TGTGCCAGCAGTGATAGTGGTGTGACTGAGCTGTTTTTT. Encoded protein: CASSDSGVTELFF. V and J are TRBV2 and TRBJ2-2, with unresolved D. The germline V gene encodes CDR1 SNHLY and CDR2 FYNNEI. V was cut by 3 bases and J by 11 bases, with 13 bases left in between. The CDR3 totals 13 residues.

This clonotype was found many times. This chain joins TRBV12-3 or TRBV12-4 and TRBJ1-4; D remains ambiguous. Trimming removed 3 bases at V and 8 bases at J, with 7 bases between. The length of the CDR3 is 12 residues. The CDR3 DNA is TGTGCCAGCAGTTTGCCGGGCGAAAAACTGTTTTTT. Protein product: CASSLPGEKLFF.

The table lists this clonotype with many counts. The CDR3: CASSLFGGSYEQYF. DNA for the CDR3: TGTGCCAGCAGCTTATTCGGCGGAAGTTACGAGCAGTACTTC. The chain links TRBV7-2 to TRBJ2-7; D gene uncertain. The V end lost 2 bases, the J end lost 4 bases, and 12 bases lay between the germline ends. The germline CDR1 and CDR2 sequences are SGHTA and FQGNSA. The CDR3 covers 14 residues.

This chain links TRBV7-9 with TRBJ1-1, with 9 bases aligning to TRBD1. V was pared by 5 bases and J by 0 bases, with 7 bases of the junction left unmatched. The CDR3 totals 16 residues. Germline CDR1 SEHNR, CDR2 FQNEAQ (reference sequence). CDR3 in amino acids: CASSPTGGGLNTEAFF. The DNA for the CDR3 is TGTGCCAGCAGCCCCACAGGGGGCGGACTGAACACTGAAGCTTTCTTT.

This clonotype appeared a few times. This chain connects TRBV4-1 to TRBJ1-5; no clear D gene. CDR1 and CDR2 from the germline V gene are MGHRA and YSYEKL. This CDR3 is built from 14 residues. Trimming shortened V by 4 bases and J by 0 bases, and 7 bases separated the two germline ends. The CDR3 region has the DNA TGCGCCAGCAGCCCCACCCCTAGCAATCAGCCCCAGCATTTT. Translated, it gives CASSPTPSNQPQHF.

This clonotype was counted at least ten times. V usage is TRBV12-3 or TRBV12-4 and J usage is TRBJ1-2; no reliable D call. Trimming removed 1 base from V and 8 bases from J, with 8 bases in between. The CDR3 loop spans 12 amino acids. The CDR3 reads CASSLGARGYTF. CDR3 DNA: TGTGCCAGCAGTTTAGGTGCGAGAGGCTACACCTTC.